A selection of T cell receptor beta chains follows, all from one sample in a study of long-term antiretroviral therapy in people with HIV. Sequencing was performed with immunoSEQ multiplex PCR; in TCRdb, only in-frame clones are kept and a portion is missing. The sample records 40,000 or so clones, roughly 82% being singletons. The starting material was unsorted PBMCs, obtained 0.3 years after starting antiretroviral therapy. The receptors stem from a man in his late teens or twenties with HIV. The CDR3 runs from the conserved cysteine through the conserved F or W. D genes are given only for firm matches. Clone size, where shown, is once, few, many, or a class for clones that have expanded.

v_gene	j_gene	abundance	d_gene	CDR3nt	CDR3aa
TRBV4-1	TRBJ2-1	once	-	TGCGCCAGCAGCCAAGGGCGGGGTCGGTCCTACAATGAGCAGTTCTTC	CASSQGRGRSYNEQFF
TRBV5-1	TRBJ2-3	-	-	TGCGCCAGCAGCTTAACAGGGGAGGTAGGCACAGATACGCAGTATTTT	CASSLTGEVGTDTQYF
TRBV19	TRBJ1-2	-	-	TGTGCCAGCAAATCGGATGGTCCCGGCTACACCTTC	CASKSDGPGYTF
TRBV19	TRBJ2-1	-	TRBD1	TGTGCCAGTAGACTACGGGGACAGGTACGGCATGAGCAGTTCTTC	CASRLRGQVRHEQFF
TRBV5-1	TRBJ2-5	-	TRBD2	TGCGCCAGCAGCATCTGGACTAGCGGGGTGGGGACGGAGACCCAGTACTTC	CASSIWTSGVGTETQYF
TRBV6-1	TRBJ2-5	-	-	TGTGCCAGCAGTGAAGGTGAAGGGCTGGGAGGGACCCAGTACTTC	CASSEGEGLGGTQYF
TRBV7-9	TRBJ2-7	few	-	TGTGCCAGCAGCTTCTGGGATCCCTACTACGAGCAGTACTTC	CASSFWDPYYEQYF
TRBV7-2	TRBJ2-7	-	-	TGTGCCAGCACCGCGGACCCCGGCTACGAGCAGTACTTC	CASTADPGYEQYF
TRBV6-4	TRBJ1-2	-	-	TGTGCCAGCAGTGGCTCTTCCGGTTTTAACTATGGCTACACCTTC	CASSGSSGFNYGYTF
TRBV7-2	TRBJ1-3	-	-	TGTGCCAGCAGCTTAGCGCATCGATCTGGAAACACCATATATTTT	CASSLAHRSGNTIYF
TRBV2	TRBJ2-2	-	-	TGTGCCAGCAGTTCGCAGTTGAACACCGGGGAGCTGTTTTTT	CASSSQLNTGELFF
TRBV5-5	TRBJ1-5	once	TRBD1	TGTGCCAGCAGCTTGGATGGACAGGGGGAACAGCCCCAGCATTTT	CASSLDGQGEQPQHF
TRBV30	TRBJ2-7	-	-	TGTGCTATCGCAGCGGGGCAGTACTTC	CAIAAGQYF
TRBV7-9	TRBJ2-7	-	-	TGTGCCAGCAGCTCAACCCACTACGAGCAGTACTTC	CASSSTHYEQYF
TRBV7-9	TRBJ2-1	-	TRBD2	TGTGCCAGCAGCCCCCTAGCGGGAGTTCGTAATGAGCAGTTCTTC	CASSPLAGVRNEQFF
TRBV5-5	TRBJ1-3	-	TRBD1	TGTGCCAGCAGGGAGGGACAGGCTAGGAACACCATATATTTT	CASREGQARNTIYF
TRBV27	TRBJ2-7	few	TRBD2	TGTGCCAGCAGACCAGGACTAGCGGACTTCTACGAGCAGTACTTC	CASRPGLADFYEQYF
TRBV18	TRBJ1-4	-	-	TGTGCCAGCTCACCACCGGAGGCAGGGGCTGGAAAACTGTTTTTT	CASSPPEAGAGKLFF
TRBV7-9	TRBJ1-1	once	-	TGTGCCAGCAGCTCGGACACAGGGCATAAAAACACTGAAGCTTTCTTT	CASSSDTGHKNTEAFF
TRBV5-1	TRBJ1-3	-	-	TGCGCCAGCAACGTGGCACCCGACTCTGGAAACACCATATATTTT	CASNVAPDSGNTIYF
TRBV30	TRBJ2-1	-	-	TGTGCCTGGAGTGTAGGGGACAATGAGCAGTTCTTC	CAWSVGDNEQFF
TRBV19	TRBJ1-5	-	-	TGTGCCAGTAGTATAGTCACAGGGCTTAGCAATCAGCCCCAGCATTTT	CASSIVTGLSNQPQHF
TRBV5-8	TRBJ1-6	-	-	TGTGCCAGCAGCTTGGTGATGGGACCCTCCTATAATTCACCCCTCCACTTT	CASSLVMGPSYNSPLHF
TRBV27	TRBJ2-2	-	-	TGTGCCAGCAGTCGCTTCAGGGGCACCGGGGAGCTGTTTTTT	CASSRFRGTGELFF
TRBV28	TRBJ2-7	-	TRBD2	TGTGCCAGCAGTTCCTCAGCGGGAGTGGATACCTACGAGCAGTACTTC	CASSSSAGVDTYEQYF
TRBV4-3	TRBJ2-1	-	-	TGCGCCAGCAGCCAAGCGAGCACGGGACTGGTGGGAGATGAGCAGTTCTTC	CASSQASTGLVGDEQFF
TRBV19	TRBJ1-1	-	-	TGTGCCAGTAGTATGCGGGGCAGGGACACTGAAGCTTTCTTT	CASSMRGRDTEAFF
TRBV6-4	TRBJ2-2	-	-	TGTGCCAGCAGCGACCCGGGGACTTCCACCGGGGAGCTGTTTTTT	CASSDPGTSTGELFF
TRBV27	TRBJ1-5	-	TRBD1	TGTGCCAGCAGTCCACGGACAGGGGCTCATCAGCCCCAGCATTTT	CASSPRTGAHQPQHF
TRBV19	TRBJ1-1	-	-	TGTGCCAGTAGCGGGGCGAAGGACACTGAAGCTTTCTTT	CASSGAKDTEAFF
TRBV4-2	TRBJ2-4	-	-	TGTGCCAGCAGCCAAGTCTCCGGGCCCGGCAGTACCAAAAACATTCAGTACTTC	CASSQVSGPGSTKNIQYF
TRBV6-1	TRBJ1-5	-	-	TGTGCCAGCAGTGAAGCAGGGGCTAATAGCAATCAGCCCCAGCATTTT	CASSEAGANSNQPQHF
TRBV9	TRBJ1-3	-	TRBD1	TGTGCCAGCAGGGGGGGACAGGGAAACACCATATATTTT	CASRGGQGNTIYF
TRBV18	TRBJ1-2	-	-	TGTGCCAGCTCACCAGGCAGGGAAGTGAATGGCTACACCTTC	CASSPGREVNGYTF
TRBV7-9	TRBJ2-5	once	TRBD2	TGTGCCAGCAGCTTGACTGCTAACGCGGGAGTGGAGACTCAGTACTTC	CASSLTANAGVETQYF
TRBV10-3	TRBJ2-2	-	-	TGTGCCATCAGTGAGTCAGAAACGACCACCGGGGAGCTGTTTTTT	CAISESETTTGELFF
TRBV9	TRBJ2-1	-	TRBD2	TGTGCCAGCAGCGTAGGAGGCGGGAGGGGTAATGAGCAGTTCTTC	CASSVGGGRGNEQFF
TRBV5-6	TRBJ2-7	-	-	TGTGCCAGCAGACCCTCCGGGACACTATACGAGCAGTACTTC	CASRPSGTLYEQYF
TRBV10-1	TRBJ1-5	few	TRBD1	TGCGCCAGCAGCCCAGGACAGGGCGGCCAGCCCCAGCATTTT	CASSPGQGGQPQHF
TRBV9	TRBJ1-2	-	TRBD1	TGTGCCAGCAGCGTAGGACAGGGAGCTAACTATGGCTACACCTTC	CASSVGQGANYGYTF
TRBV29-1	TRBJ2-1	-	-	TGCAGCGTTGTTGCGGGGTTAACTTACAATGAGCAGTTCTTC	CSVVAGLTYNEQFF
TRBV7-8	TRBJ2-7	-	-	TGTGCCAGCAGCTTGAGGACGGGAATCTACGAGCAGTACTTC	CASSLRTGIYEQYF
TRBV7-2	TRBJ2-1	-	-	TGTGCCAGCAGCTTAAGGAGGACTAGGGGGGGGAACAATGAGCAGTTCTTC	CASSLRRTRGGNNEQFF
TRBV29-1	TRBJ1-2	-	-	TGCAGCGTCCATAGGGACGGCTACACCTTC	CSVHRDGYTF
TRBV5-1	TRBJ1-1	-	-	TGCGCCAGCAGCCTTCTGACAGGCACAACCACTGAAGCTTTCTTT	CASSLLTGTTTEAFF
TRBV5-1	TRBJ1-5	-	-	TGCGCCAGCAGCTTGGCAGGGAGACATCAGCCCCAGCATTTT	CASSLAGRHQPQHF
TRBV5-1	TRBJ2-2	-	-	TGCGCCAGCAGTCAGGGTACCGCGAACACCGGGGAGCTGTTTTTT	CASSQGTANTGELFF
TRBV4-1	TRBJ2-7	-	-	TGCGCCAGCAGCCAAGATTTACCCGCTCTGTATAGCAGAGGCTCCTACGAGCAGTACTTC	CASSQDLPALYSRGSYEQYF
TRBV4-1	TRBJ2-5	few	-	TGCGCCAGCAGCCAAGATAGGGGGGGGCGGACCCAGTACTTC	CASSQDRGGRTQYF
TRBV7-6	TRBJ1-2	-	-	TGTGCCAGCAGCTTACAGTACGGGGGTGGCTACACCTTC	CASSLQYGGGYTF
TRBV4-3	TRBJ2-7	-	-	TGCGCCAGCAGCCTATCCTTAACCCGGGACGGCTCCTACGAGCAGTACTTC	CASSLSLTRDGSYEQYF
TRBV11-2	TRBJ2-7	-	-	TGTGCCAGCAGCTTAGAAGGAGCCGGAAGGAACTCCTACGAGCAGTACTTC	CASSLEGAGRNSYEQYF
TRBV1	TRBJ1-5	few	-	TGCACCAGCACGTCGAGGATAAATCAGCCCCAGCATTTT	CTSTSRINQPQHF
TRBV27	TRBJ2-7	-	-	TGTGCCAGCAGTTCTCTAGGCTACGAGCAGTACTTC	CASSSLGYEQYF
TRBV6-5	TRBJ2-7	-	-	TGTGCCAGCAGTTACGCCGCGACAGACTACGAGCAGTACTTC	CASSYAATDYEQYF
TRBV6-5	TRBJ2-7	-	-	TGTGCCAGCAGTTACTCCGAGGGATACGACGAGCAGTACTTC	CASSYSEGYDEQYF
TRBV7-6	TRBJ2-1	-	TRBD2	TGTGCCAGCAGCAACAGTCTGGCGGGAGCTAACTACAATGAGCAGTTCTTC	CASSNSLAGANYNEQFF
TRBV19	TRBJ2-1	-	-	TGTGCCAGTAACGCCGGGAGATCCTACAATGAGCAGTTCTTC	CASNAGRSYNEQFF
TRBV13	TRBJ2-1	-	-	TGTGCCAGCAGGCGAGCAGGGGATTGGAGTGAGCAGTTCTTC	CASRRAGDWSEQFF